A single sample gave rise to the 10 T cell receptor beta chains below, sequenced in a study of control samples from healthy donors and cancer patients. Some clones are missing from TCRdb's copy, which holds only in-frame ones; the method was immunoSEQ multiplex PCR. The sample has around 190,000 clones. The sequenced sample consisted of blood. The receptors were sampled from a woman in her twenties or thirties in good health.

The V and J genes are TRBV4-1 and TRBJ1-2; D unresolved. The V gene's germline CDR1 is MGHRA and CDR2 YSYEKL. This CDR3 region has 14 residues. The V gene lost 0 bases and the J gene lost 7 bases, with 12 bases spanning the gap. CDR3 coding DNA: TGCGCCAGCAGCCAAGAGGGCATAGGGTTTGGCTACACCTTC. Residues: CASSQEGIGFGYTF.

J is TRBJ1-2 and V is TRBV18, with D possibly matching TRBD1 (5 bases). The CDR3 contains 13 residues. Germline V lookup: CDR1 KGHSH, CDR2 LQKENI. V gave up 4 bases and J gave up 3 bases, with 9 bases separating them. CDR3 in DNA: TGTGCCAGCTCACGGGGGATCGACTATGGCTACACCTTC. Translated, it gives CASSRGIDYGYTF.

This rearrangement joins TRBV7-9 to TRBJ2-7; D not certain. The CDR3 spans 11 residues. With 5 bases removed from V and 2 bases from J, the gap between germline ends came to 4 bases. Looked up from germline, CDR1 is SEHNR and CDR2 is FQNEAQ (reference sequence). The CDR3 is CASSPAYEQYF. CDR3 bases: TGTGCCAGCAGCCCTGCCTACGAGCAGTACTTC. The full variable domain, in which reference TRBV7-9 and TRBJ2-7 provide the parts outside the CDR3, is DTGVSQNPRHKITKRGQNVTFRCDPISEHNRLYWYRQTLGQGPEFLTYFQNEAQLEKSRLLSDRFSAERPKGSFSTLEIQRTEQGDSAMYLCASSPAYEQYFGPGTRLTVT.

This rearrangement joins TRBV6-2 or TRBV6-3 to TRBJ2-7, with 9 bases that match TRBD2. The J segment lost 8 bases and the V segment lost 4 bases, leaving 15 bases of the junction unmatched. From germline, CDR1 is MNHEY and CDR2 SVGEGT. This CDR3 spans 16 amino acids. CDR3 sequence reads: CASSSTAGGTSAKQYF. DNA for the CDR3: TGTGCCAGCAGTTCGACGGCGGGGGGGACTAGTGCGAAGCAGTACTTC.

The chain joins TRBV19 to TRBJ1-2, with TRBD1 identical over 9 bases. Germline V gene data show CDR1 as LNHDA and CDR2 as SQIVND (reference sequence). Trimming cost V 3 bases and J 4 bases; bases outside gene matches: 6. This CDR3 has 15 amino acids. In nucleotides, the CDR3 is TGTGCCAGTAGTATCCGGGACAGGGTGTCCTATGGCTACACCTTC. This translates into CASSIRDRVSYGYTF.

This sequence joins TRBV6-2 or TRBV6-3 and TRBJ1-5, with a possible D match to TRBD1 (6 bases). Germline assignment: CDR1 MNHEY and CDR2 SVGEGT. The CDR3 is made up of 12 amino acids. With 5 bases removed from V and 6 bases from J, the gap between germline ends came to 8 bases. The CDR3 nucleotides are TGTGCCAGCAGTCGAGGGGGTCAGCCCCAGCATTTT. It codes for CASSRGGQPQHF.

The V and J genes are TRBV19 and TRBJ2-1; D gene ambiguous. This CDR3 comprises 12 residues. V shed 1 base and J shed 6 bases, with 4 bases lying between them. Germline V gives CDR1 LNHDA, CDR2 SQIVND (reference sequence). The CDR3 spells CASSIGPNEQFF. In nucleotides, the CDR3 is TGTGCCAGTAGTATAGGACCCAATGAGCAGTTCTTC.

This rearrangement joins TRBV28 to TRBJ1-1, with D perhaps matching TRBD1 (5 bases). Germline loops: CDR1 MDHEN, CDR2 SYDVKM. The CDR3 loop spans 14 amino acids. V dropped 7 bases and J dropped 1 base, with 13 bases sitting between them. The chain's CDR3 is CASKGIGANTEAFF. The DNA of the CDR3 is TGTGCCAGCAAGGGGATAGGCGCGAACACTGAAGCTTTCTTT.

This sequence joins TRBV27 and TRBJ1-1; 8 bases are a match to TRBD1. The junction had 8 bases not matched to a gene; V was cut back by 4 bases and J by 7 bases. The CDR3 spans 14 residues. Germline V CDR1 and CDR2: MNHEY, SMNVEV (reference sequence). The CDR3 DNA follows: TGTGCCAGCAGTTCCCGCCGGGACAGGTATGAAGCTTTCTTT. It is translated as CASSSRRDRYEAFF.

This rearrangement joins TRBV5-8 to TRBJ1-2, with no clear D. The V gene's germline CDR1 is SGHTS and CDR2 YDEGEE. This CDR3 has 14 amino acids. Trimming pared 3 bases from V and 7 bases from J, leaving 16 bases between. The CDR3 DNA is TGTGCCAGCAGCTATCCTGGACGGTTAGGTGGCTACACCTTC. Translating it yields CASSYPGRLGGYTF.